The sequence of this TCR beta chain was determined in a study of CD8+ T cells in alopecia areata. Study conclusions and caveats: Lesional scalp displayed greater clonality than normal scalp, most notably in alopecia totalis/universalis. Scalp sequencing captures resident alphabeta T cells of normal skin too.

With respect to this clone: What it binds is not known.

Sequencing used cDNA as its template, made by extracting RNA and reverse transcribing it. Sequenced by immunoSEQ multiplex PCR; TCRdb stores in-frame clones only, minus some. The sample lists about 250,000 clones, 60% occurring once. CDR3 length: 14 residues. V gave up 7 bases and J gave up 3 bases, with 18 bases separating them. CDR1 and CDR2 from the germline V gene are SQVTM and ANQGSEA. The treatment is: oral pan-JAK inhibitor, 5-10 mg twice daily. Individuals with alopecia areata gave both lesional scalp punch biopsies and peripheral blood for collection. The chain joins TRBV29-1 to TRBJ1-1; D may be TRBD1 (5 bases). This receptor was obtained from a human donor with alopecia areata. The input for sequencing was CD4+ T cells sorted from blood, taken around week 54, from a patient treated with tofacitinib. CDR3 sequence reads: CSAKALRGHTEAFF. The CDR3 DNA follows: TGCAGCGCCAAAGCCCTTAGGGGCCACACTGAAGCTTTCTTT.